The T cell receptor (beta chain) under discussion was sequenced for a study of identical twins. A universal primer site was created by template switching, with the cDNA bearing unique molecular identifiers. Via MiXCR, TCRdb re-called the 5' RACE reads, giving one row per CDR3 protein. The profile covers some 230,000 distinct CDR3 sequences, with approximately 7.1% appearing a single time and roughly 15% taken by the ten largest. J lost 4 bases, V lost 0 bases, and 3 bases had no gene match. This CDR3 has 15 residues. CDR1 SGHRS and CDR2 YFSETQ come from the germline V gene. The sample was also reused in another study, on T cells expressing NK-cell markers. That paper notes: Researchers got TCR beta repertoires out of sorted CD3+CD56+NKG2C+, CD3+CD56+NKG2C- and CD3+CD56-NKG2C+ T cells. Top CD8+ clonotypes included the dominant CD3+CD56+NKG2C+ clonotypes in several donors. Four of the donors also had these clonotypes leading their CD3+CD56-NKG2C+ fraction.

The chain employs TRBV5-1 and TRBJ1-3; 8 bases agree with TRBD1. Sample: CD8+ T cells sorted from blood. This TCR came from a woman younger than 35 in good health. The CDR3 nucleotides read TGCGCCAGCAGCTTGGGCACAGGGGGAGGAAACACCATATATTTT. This encodes CASSLGTGGGNTIYF.